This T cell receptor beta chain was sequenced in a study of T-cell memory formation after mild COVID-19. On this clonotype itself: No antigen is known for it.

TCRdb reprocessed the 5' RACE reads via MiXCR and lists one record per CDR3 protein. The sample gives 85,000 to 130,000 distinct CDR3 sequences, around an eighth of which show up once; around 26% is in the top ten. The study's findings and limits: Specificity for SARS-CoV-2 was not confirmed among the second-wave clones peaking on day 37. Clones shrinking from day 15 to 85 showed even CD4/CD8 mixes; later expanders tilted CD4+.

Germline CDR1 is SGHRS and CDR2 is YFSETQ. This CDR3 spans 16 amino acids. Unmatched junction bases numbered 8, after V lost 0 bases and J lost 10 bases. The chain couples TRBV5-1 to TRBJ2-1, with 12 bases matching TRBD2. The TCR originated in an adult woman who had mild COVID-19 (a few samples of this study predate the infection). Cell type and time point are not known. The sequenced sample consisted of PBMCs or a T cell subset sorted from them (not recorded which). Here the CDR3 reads CASSLVLAGGPDEQFF. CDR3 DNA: TGCGCCAGCAGCTTGGTCCTAGCGGGGGGGCCGGACGAGCAGTTCTTC.